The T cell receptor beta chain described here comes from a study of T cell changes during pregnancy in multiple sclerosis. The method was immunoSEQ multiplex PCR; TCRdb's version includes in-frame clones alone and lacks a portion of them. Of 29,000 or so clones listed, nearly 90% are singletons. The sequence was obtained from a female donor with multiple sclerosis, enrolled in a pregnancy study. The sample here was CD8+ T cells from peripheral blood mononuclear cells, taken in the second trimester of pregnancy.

The CDR3 region is CASNSAAQETQYF. The CDR3, as DNA: TGTGCCAGCAATTCGGCAGCGCAAGAGACCCAGTACTTC. The V and J genes are TRBV13 and TRBJ2-5, with D unresolved. The germline V gene has CDR1 PRHDT and CDR2 FYEKMQ (reference sequence). The CDR3 has 13 residues. Trimming pared 7 bases from V and 2 bases from J, leaving 11 bases between.